This TCR beta chain was sequenced during a study of blood T cell repertoires in COVID-19. Study overall: COVID-19 samples collected from the United States, Italy and Spain covered acute and convalescent phases.

In the original workflow: Amplification of reference gene primers provided the estimated nucleated cell counts. Sequencing used immunoSEQ multiplex PCR; TCRdb keeps in-frame clones, though not all of them. For V, J and clone size, that table is used; D and trimming come from the DNA. This table holds about 310,000 clones, 90% found once. The sequence was collected from a woman in her forties with COVID-19, enrolled during active disease. Sequenced sample: peripheral blood.

CDR3 protein: CSVELGRGYEQYF. The CDR3 DNA follows: TGCAGCGTTGAGCTAGGACGGGGCTACGAGCAGTACTTC. This chain uses TRBV29-1 with TRBJ2-7; maybe TRBD2 (5 bases). The length of the CDR3 is 13 residues. Germline CDR1 reads SQVTM; CDR2 reads ANQGSEA. V was clipped by 3 bases and J by 3 bases, with 12 bases between them.